Given below is one T cell receptor (beta chain) in context. Antigen: not known. This CDR3 contains 15 residues. The J segment lost 7 bases and the V segment lost 4 bases, leaving 9 bases of the junction unmatched. In germline, CDR1 is SGHTA, CDR2 FQGTGA. Next came a second PCR, run for about 7 to 11 cycles, which used a sample-barcoded 5' primer along with a J-beta primer mix. TCRdb passed the 5' RACE reads through MiXCR, listing each CDR3 protein once. This sample has around 800,000 distinct CDR3 sequences; around 50% occur once, and the top ten carry less than 20%. The entry originates in a study of blood T cells in healthy people across ages. Points from the study as a whole: Shifts in expanded clonotypes may have been confounded by donor CMV status, which was unknown. Per-million-T-cell TCR beta diversity fell roughly linearly with age.

The receptor was isolated from a man at least 80 years old in good health. V and J are TRBV7-3 and TRBJ2-1; 8 positions agree with TRBD1. Sequenced input: blood. CDR3 amino acids: CASSSNRGVGNEQFF. In nucleotides, the CDR3 is TGTGCCAGCAGCTCGAACAGGGGGGTGGGGAATGAGCAGTTCTTC.